One and the same sample provided the 10 T cell receptor beta chains below, sequenced in a study of blood T cells in healthy people across ages. A sample-barcoded 5' primer and a J-beta primer mix were used in a second PCR of roughly 7 to 11 cycles. TCRdb re-called the 5' RACE reads with MiXCR, one entry per CDR3 protein. This sample yields about 970,000 distinct CDR3 sequences, of which roughly half are seen a single time; 20% to 25% belongs to the top ten. The sequencing input was blood. Receptors originate from a woman aged 55-70 years in good health.

The CDR3 sequence is CASREVIDTQYF. CDR3 nucleotide sequence: TGTGCCAGCAGGGAAGTTATAGATACGCAGTATTTT. The chain combines TRBV28 with TRBJ2-3, with unresolved D. Per germline, CDR1 MDHEN and CDR2 SYDVKM. Trimming cost V 6 bases and J 5 bases, with 9 bases left between them. The CDR3 consists of 12 residues.

Comment on this clonotype: This sequence may be a read error, since a much larger clone differs from it by one base. This chain links TRBV2 with TRBJ1-1, with 9 nucleotides matching TRBD1. Germline trimming cut 10 bases from V and 4 bases from J; bases unmatched to any gene: 7. The CDR3 is 13 residues long. Germline V CDR1 and CDR2: SNHLY, FYNNEI. The CDR3 sequence is CANGRQGGTEAFF. The CDR3 DNA follows: TGTGCCAACGGCCGACAGGGGGGCACTGAAGCTTTCTTT. Drawing the rest from reference TRBV2 and TRBJ1-1, the complete variable domain is EPEVTQTPSHQVTQMGQEVILRCVPISNHLYFYWYRQILGQKVEFLVSFYNNEISEKSEIFDDQFSVERPDGSNFTLKIRSTKLEDSAMYFCANGRQGGTEAFFGQGTRLTVV.

The chain joins TRBV20-1 to TRBJ2-3; 14 nucleotides match TRBD2. CDR1 is DFQATT and CDR2 is SNEGSKA in the germline V gene (reference sequence). The CDR3 is made up of 18 amino acids. J lost 2 bases, V lost 0 bases, and 7 bases had no gene match. The CDR3 spells CSARDWGLAGDFTDTQYF. For the CDR3, the DNA is TGCAGTGCTAGAGATTGGGGACTAGCGGGGGATTTCACAGATACGCAGTATTTT.

V gene TRBV6-2 or TRBV6-3 combines with J gene TRBJ2-7; a weak D match, TRBD1 (6 bases). V lost 6 bases to trimming and J lost 4 bases, with 19 bases between them. There are 15 residues in the CDR3. Germline CDR1 is MNHEY and CDR2 is SVGEGT. The CDR3 DNA sequence: TGTGCCAGCAGCCAGTTCAGGGGACGTGAGTACGAGCAGTACTTC. This sequence encodes CASSQFRGREYEQYF.

Concerning this clonotype itself: The junction differs from germline at one of its ends, possibly a read error. The genes are TRBV7-9 and TRBJ2-1; unclear D gene. Germline V CDR1 and CDR2: SEHNR, FQNEAQ (reference sequence). This CDR3 has 19 amino acids. The CDR3 sequence: CASILVGPKARSSYSEQFF. The DNA for the CDR3 is TGTGCCAGCATCTTGGTCGGACCCAAGGCCCGGAGCTCCTACAGTGAGCAGTTCTTC. Based on the CDR3 plus reference TRBV7-9 and TRBJ2-1, the full variable domain is DTGVSQNPRHKITKRGQNVTFRCDPISEHNRLYWYRQTLGQGPEFLTYFQNEAQLEKSRLLSDRFSAERPKGSFSTLEIQRTEQGDSAMYLCASILVGPKARSSYSEQFFGPGTRLTVL.

This chain uses TRBV2 with TRBJ2-5; possibly TRBD1 for D (6 bases). Trimming shortened V by 10 bases and J by 1 base, and 13 bases separated the two germline ends. From germline, CDR1 is SNHLY and CDR2 FYNNEI. The CDR3 consists of 13 residues. The CDR3 loop reads CANDGTLQETQYF. In nucleotides, the CDR3 is TGTGCCAACGACGGGACACTCCAAGAGACCCAGTACTTC.

The CDR3 protein is CGLTRGSYEQYF. The CDR3 nucleotides read TGCGGGCTAACTCGGGGCTCCTACGAGCAGTACTTC. V usage is TRBV20-1 and J usage is TRBJ2-7; TRBD2 might be the D (5 bases). The CDR3 is made up of 12 amino acids. Germline V gene lookup returns CDR1 DFQATT and CDR2 SNEGSKA (reference sequence).

The V call is TRBV6-2 or TRBV6-3, the J call TRBJ2-5; no definite D call. Trimming removed 6 bases from V and 4 bases from J, with 15 bases in between. This CDR3 is 14 amino acids long. Germline assignment: CDR1 MNHEY and CDR2 SVGEGT. The DNA for the CDR3 is TGTGCCAGCAGCCCAGGTGGGGTAATAGAGACCCAGTACTTC. This sequence encodes CASSPGGVIETQYF.

The chain uses TRBV7-6 and TRBJ1-1; no definite D call. Looked up from germline, CDR1 is SGHVS and CDR2 is FNYEAQ. CDR3 length equals 15 residues. V lost 2 bases to trimming and J lost 2 bases, with 12 bases between them. CDR3 loop: CASSLSGRTNTEAFF. DNA of the CDR3: TGTGCCAGCAGCTTATCCGGACGAACAAACACTGAAGCTTTCTTT.

This clonotype turned up a few times. J is TRBJ2-5 and V is TRBV20-1, with 11 bases matching TRBD2. CDR3 size: 14 residues. Unmatched junction bases numbered 7, after V lost 5 bases and J lost 5 bases. Germline V gene data show CDR1 as DFQATT and CDR2 as SNEGSKA (reference sequence). The CDR3 loop is CSALLAGAGETQYF. The DNA of the CDR3 is TGCAGTGCTTTACTAGCGGGAGCTGGTGAGACCCAGTACTTC.